This T cell receptor (beta chain) derives from a study of cytomegalovirus exposure and HLA in healthy donors. Overall study context: Findings of an earlier analysis included some 120 million unique TCR beta sequences from some 180 million T cells. Overall study results and limits: Presence/absence analyses took donor sequencing depth as roughly uniform.

This clone was seen a few times. Its antigen is unidentified. 13 Jbeta primers and 60 Vbeta primers were used for the PCR. Here immunoSEQ multiplex PCR was the method, and the copy in TCRdb shows in-frame clones only, minus some. Among under 200,000 clones listed, roughly three quarters were seen once. What was sequenced was PBMCs. The origin of this receptor is a middle-aged woman in good health and CMV-seropositive.

The CDR3 coding sequence is TGCGCCAGCAGCCAAGATAACGGAGGTCCGAATGCTTTCTTT. Its protein product is CASSQDNGGPNAFF. The chain recombines TRBV4-3 with TRBJ1-1; no reliable D call. Trimming left V 0 bases short and J 11 bases short, with 16 bases between. Germline lookup yields CDR1 LGHNA and CDR2 YSLEER. CDR3 size: 14 residues.